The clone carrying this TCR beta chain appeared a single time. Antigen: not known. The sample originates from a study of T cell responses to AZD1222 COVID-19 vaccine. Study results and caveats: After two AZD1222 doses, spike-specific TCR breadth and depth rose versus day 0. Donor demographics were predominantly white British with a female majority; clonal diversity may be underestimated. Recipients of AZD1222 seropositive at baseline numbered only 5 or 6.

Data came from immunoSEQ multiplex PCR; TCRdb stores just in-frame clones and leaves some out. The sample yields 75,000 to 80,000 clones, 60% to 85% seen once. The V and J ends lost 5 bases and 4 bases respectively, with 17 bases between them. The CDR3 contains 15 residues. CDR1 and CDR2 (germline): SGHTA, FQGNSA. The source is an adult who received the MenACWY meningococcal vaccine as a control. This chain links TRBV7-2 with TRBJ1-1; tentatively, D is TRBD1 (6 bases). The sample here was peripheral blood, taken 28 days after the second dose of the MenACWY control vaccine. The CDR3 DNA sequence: TGTGCCAGCAGCCGGCTACAGGGAGGGATCACTGAAGCTTTCTTT. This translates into CASSRLQGGITEAFF.